By frequency in the sample, the clone carrying this T cell receptor beta chain is medium-sized. Its antigen is undetermined. This sample was included in a study of T cells in localized non-small cell lung cancer. General study findings and limits: A raised T cell density in blood coincided with lengthier overall survival. Adjacent uninvolved lung tissue had the highest T cell clonality, exceeding tumor.

This CDR3 has 16 amino acids. The germline gives CDR1 MNHGY, CDR2 SAAAGT. Deletions cut 5 bases from V and 6 bases from J, with 22 bases between. The protocol was immunoSEQ multiplex PCR, while the TCRdb copy is restricted to in-frame clones and leaves out a portion. The profile shows 1,500 to 2,000 clones, roughly 34% of them singletons. Specimen: lung tumor tissue, collected before any cancer treatment. The chain has TRBV6-8 and TRBJ1-2; D call uncertain. This receptor was obtained from a woman aged 35-75 years with stage I squamous cell lung carcinoma. CDR3: CASSAFSPTDGDGYTF. The DNA of the CDR3 is TGTGCCAGCAGTGCCTTTTCTCCTACCGACGGCGATGGCTACACCTTC.